The present entry profiles one T cell receptor (beta chain) with its context. Antigen unknown. Germline CDR1 SQVTM, CDR2 ANQGSEA. The CDR3 consists of 14 residues. Trimming at V came to 1 base and at J to 8 bases, leaving 3 bases not matched to a gene. This sample stems from a study of shared clonotypes between healthy human individuals. Whole-study context: CD4 naive and memory got three plates each, CD8 naive two, CD8 memory one. Overall study results and limits: Relative to their counterparts shared across all four donors, non-shared clonotypes exhibited diminished generation probabilities.

Some clones are missing from TCRdb's copy, which holds only in-frame ones; the method was immunoSEQ multiplex PCR. The sample yields approximately 720,000 clones, around 90% seen once. Positive CCR7 selection of CD45RO-negative cells yielded the naive CD8 cells, and terminally differentiated effector memory CD45RA+ cells were excluded. The V gene is TRBV29-1, the J gene TRBJ2-1; 12 bases agree with TRBD2. Sample: naive CD8+ T cells sorted from blood. The receptor comes from a young man in good health. The CDR3 bases are TGCAGCGTTGAAGGACTAGCGGGAGTCTATGAGCAGTTCTTC. Its translation: CSVEGLAGVYEQFF.